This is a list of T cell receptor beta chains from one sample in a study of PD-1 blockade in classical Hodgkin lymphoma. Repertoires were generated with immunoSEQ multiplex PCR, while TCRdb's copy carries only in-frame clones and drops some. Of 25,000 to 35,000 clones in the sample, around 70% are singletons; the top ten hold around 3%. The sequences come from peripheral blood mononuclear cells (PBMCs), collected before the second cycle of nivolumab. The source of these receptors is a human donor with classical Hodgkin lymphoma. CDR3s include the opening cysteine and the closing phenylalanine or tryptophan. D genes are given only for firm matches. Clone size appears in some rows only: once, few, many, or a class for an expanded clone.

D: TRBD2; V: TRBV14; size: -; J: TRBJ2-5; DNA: TGTGCCAGCAGCCTCTCCGGGACTAGCGGGGGAATCGGGTTTGAGACCCAGTACTTC; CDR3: CASSLSGTSGGIGFETQYF
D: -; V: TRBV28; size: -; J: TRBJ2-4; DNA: TGTGCCAGCATTGGGAGCAGGCTGTTGGACATTCAGTACTTC; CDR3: CASIGSRLLDIQYF
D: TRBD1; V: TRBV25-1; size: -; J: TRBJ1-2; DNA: TGTGCCAGCAGTGAGGACAGGGGCCTAGGTGTGGACTATGGCTACACCTTC; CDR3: CASSEDRGLGVDYGYTF
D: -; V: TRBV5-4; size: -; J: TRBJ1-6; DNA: TGTGCCAGCAGCTTGGACAGGGATTCACCCCTCCACTTT; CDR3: CASSLDRDSPLHF
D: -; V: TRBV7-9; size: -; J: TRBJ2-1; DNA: TGTGCCAGCAGCTTCTGGGGGAATGAGCAGTTCTTC; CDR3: CASSFWGNEQFF
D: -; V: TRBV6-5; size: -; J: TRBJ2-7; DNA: TGTGCCAGCAGTTACACGAACGAGCAGTACTTC; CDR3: CASSYTNEQYF
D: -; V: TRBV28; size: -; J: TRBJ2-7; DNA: TGTGCCAGCAGTTTACCGGCGACGAGCGACTACGAGCAGTACTTC; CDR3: CASSLPATSDYEQYF
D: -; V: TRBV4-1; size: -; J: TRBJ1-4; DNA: TGCGCCAGCAGCCAAGATCTAGGAGGGATGGGAGAAAAACTGTTTTTT; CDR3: CASSQDLGGMGEKLFF
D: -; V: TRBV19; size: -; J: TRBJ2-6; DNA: TGTGCCAGTAGTCTAAAAGGGGGGGTCTCTGGGGCCAACGTCCTGACTTTC; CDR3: CASSLKGGVSGANVLTF
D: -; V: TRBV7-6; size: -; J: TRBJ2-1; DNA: TGTGCCAGCAGCTTAGAAGGCGGGTACAATGAGCAGTTCTTC; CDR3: CASSLEGGYNEQFF
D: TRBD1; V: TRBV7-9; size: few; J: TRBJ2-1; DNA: TGTGCCAGCAGCCCGCGGGACAGGGATATTGAGCAGTTCTTC; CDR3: CASSPRDRDIEQFF
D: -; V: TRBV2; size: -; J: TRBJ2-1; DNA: TGTGCCAGCAGTGGAGTTACCTACAATGAGCAGTTCTTC; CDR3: CASSGVTYNEQFF
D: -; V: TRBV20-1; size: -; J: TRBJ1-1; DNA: TGCAGTGCAAGACGGAACACTGAAGCTTTCTTT; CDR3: CSARRNTEAFF
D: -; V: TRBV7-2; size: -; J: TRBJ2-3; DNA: TGTGCCAGCAGCTTAGGGACCACCACAGATACGCAGTATTTT; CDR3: CASSLGTTTDTQYF
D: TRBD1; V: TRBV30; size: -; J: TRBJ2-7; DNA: TGTGCCTGGAGTGGACAGGGGGGCTACGAGCAGTACTTC; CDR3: CAWSGQGGYEQYF
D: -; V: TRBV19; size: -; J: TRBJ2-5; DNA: TGTGCCAGTAGTACTTCCTCACTAGAGACCCAGTACTTC; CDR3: CASSTSSLETQYF
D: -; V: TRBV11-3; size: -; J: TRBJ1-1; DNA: TGTGCCAGCAGCTTTGGCGACACTGAAGCTTTCTTT; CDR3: CASSFGDTEAFF
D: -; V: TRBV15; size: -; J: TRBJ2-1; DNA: TGTGCCACCAGCCGAGAGCCGGGCTCCTACAATGAGCAGTTCTTC; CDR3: CATSREPGSYNEQFF
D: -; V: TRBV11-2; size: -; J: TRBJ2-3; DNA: TGTGCCAGCAGCTTAGATCCTGGCACAGATACGCAGTATTTT; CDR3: CASSLDPGTDTQYF
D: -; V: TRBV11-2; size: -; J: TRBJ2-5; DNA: TGTGCCAGCAGCTTAGTGGCCCAAGAGACCCAGTACTTC; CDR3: CASSLVAQETQYF